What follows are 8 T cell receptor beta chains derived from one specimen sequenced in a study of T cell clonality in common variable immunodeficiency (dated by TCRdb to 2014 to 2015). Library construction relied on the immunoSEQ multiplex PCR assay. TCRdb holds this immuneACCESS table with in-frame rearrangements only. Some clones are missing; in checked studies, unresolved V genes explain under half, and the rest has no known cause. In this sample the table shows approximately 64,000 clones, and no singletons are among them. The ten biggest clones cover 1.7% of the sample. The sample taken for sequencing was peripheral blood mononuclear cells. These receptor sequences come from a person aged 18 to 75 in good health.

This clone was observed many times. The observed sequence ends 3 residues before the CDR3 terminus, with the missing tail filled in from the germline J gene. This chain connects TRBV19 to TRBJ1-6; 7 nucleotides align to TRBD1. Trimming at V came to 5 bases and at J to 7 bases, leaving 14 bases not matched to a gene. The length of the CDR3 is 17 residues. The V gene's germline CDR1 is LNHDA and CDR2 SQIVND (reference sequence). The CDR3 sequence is CASSLTGTQGGNSPLHF. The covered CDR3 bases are TGTGCCAGTAGTTTAACCGGGACCCAGGGGGGAAATTCACCC.

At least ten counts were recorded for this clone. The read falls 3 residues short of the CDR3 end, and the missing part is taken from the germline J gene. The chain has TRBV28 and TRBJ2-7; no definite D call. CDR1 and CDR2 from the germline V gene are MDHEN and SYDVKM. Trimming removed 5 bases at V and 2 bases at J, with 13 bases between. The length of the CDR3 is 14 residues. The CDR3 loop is CASSGSRPAYEQYF. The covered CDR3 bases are TGTGCCAGCAGTGGCTCAAGGCCAGCCTACGAG.

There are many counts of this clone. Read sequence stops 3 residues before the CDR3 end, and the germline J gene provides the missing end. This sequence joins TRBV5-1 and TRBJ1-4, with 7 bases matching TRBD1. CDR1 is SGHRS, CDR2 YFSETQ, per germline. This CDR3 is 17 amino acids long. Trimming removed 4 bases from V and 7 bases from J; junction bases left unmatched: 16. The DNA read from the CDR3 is TGCGCCAGCAGCGCCACAACCCTAGGGGGCATTAGTGAAAAA. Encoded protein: CASSATTLGGISEK. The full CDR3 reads CASSATTLGGISEKLFF.

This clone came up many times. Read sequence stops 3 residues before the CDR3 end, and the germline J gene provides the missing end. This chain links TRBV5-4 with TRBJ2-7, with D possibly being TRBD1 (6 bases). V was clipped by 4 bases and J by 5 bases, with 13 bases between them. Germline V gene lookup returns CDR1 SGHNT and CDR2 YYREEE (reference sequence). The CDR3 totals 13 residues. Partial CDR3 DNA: TGTGCCAGCAGCCTATCAACAGGGAACGAG. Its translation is CASSLSTGNE. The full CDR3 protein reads CASSLSTGNEQYF.

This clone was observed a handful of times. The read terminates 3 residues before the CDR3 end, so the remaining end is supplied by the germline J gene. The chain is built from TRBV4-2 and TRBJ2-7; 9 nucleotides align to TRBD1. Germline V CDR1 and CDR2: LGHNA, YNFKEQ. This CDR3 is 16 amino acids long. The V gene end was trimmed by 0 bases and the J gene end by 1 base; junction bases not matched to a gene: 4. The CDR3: CASSQDGTGMSYEQYF. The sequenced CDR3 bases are TGTGCCAGCAGCCAAGATGGGACAGGGATGTCCTACGAG.

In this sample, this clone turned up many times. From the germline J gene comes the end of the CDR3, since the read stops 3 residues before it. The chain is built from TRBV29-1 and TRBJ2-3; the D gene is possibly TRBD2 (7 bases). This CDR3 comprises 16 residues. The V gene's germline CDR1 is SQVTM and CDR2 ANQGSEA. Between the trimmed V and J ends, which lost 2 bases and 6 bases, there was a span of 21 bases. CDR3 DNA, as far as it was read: TGCAGCGTTGAAAGGGGGGGAACGGGGGCGGGGGATACG. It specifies CSVERGGTGAGDT. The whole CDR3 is CSVERGGTGAGDTQYF.

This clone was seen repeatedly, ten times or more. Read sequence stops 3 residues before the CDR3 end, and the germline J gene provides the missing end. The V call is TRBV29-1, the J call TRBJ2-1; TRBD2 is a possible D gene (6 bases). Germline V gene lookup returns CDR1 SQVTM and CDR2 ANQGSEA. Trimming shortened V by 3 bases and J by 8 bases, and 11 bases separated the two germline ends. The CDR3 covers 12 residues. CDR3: CSVETSGDEQFF. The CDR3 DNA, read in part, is TGCAGCGTTGAGACGTCGGGGGATGAG.

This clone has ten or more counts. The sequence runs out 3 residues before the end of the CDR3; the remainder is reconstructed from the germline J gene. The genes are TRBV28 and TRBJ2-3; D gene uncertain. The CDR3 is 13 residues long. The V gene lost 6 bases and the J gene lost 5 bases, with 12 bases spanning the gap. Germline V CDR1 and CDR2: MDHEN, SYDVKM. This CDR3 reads CASRPLNRDTQYF. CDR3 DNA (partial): TGTGCCAGCAGGCCCCTAAACAGAGATACG.